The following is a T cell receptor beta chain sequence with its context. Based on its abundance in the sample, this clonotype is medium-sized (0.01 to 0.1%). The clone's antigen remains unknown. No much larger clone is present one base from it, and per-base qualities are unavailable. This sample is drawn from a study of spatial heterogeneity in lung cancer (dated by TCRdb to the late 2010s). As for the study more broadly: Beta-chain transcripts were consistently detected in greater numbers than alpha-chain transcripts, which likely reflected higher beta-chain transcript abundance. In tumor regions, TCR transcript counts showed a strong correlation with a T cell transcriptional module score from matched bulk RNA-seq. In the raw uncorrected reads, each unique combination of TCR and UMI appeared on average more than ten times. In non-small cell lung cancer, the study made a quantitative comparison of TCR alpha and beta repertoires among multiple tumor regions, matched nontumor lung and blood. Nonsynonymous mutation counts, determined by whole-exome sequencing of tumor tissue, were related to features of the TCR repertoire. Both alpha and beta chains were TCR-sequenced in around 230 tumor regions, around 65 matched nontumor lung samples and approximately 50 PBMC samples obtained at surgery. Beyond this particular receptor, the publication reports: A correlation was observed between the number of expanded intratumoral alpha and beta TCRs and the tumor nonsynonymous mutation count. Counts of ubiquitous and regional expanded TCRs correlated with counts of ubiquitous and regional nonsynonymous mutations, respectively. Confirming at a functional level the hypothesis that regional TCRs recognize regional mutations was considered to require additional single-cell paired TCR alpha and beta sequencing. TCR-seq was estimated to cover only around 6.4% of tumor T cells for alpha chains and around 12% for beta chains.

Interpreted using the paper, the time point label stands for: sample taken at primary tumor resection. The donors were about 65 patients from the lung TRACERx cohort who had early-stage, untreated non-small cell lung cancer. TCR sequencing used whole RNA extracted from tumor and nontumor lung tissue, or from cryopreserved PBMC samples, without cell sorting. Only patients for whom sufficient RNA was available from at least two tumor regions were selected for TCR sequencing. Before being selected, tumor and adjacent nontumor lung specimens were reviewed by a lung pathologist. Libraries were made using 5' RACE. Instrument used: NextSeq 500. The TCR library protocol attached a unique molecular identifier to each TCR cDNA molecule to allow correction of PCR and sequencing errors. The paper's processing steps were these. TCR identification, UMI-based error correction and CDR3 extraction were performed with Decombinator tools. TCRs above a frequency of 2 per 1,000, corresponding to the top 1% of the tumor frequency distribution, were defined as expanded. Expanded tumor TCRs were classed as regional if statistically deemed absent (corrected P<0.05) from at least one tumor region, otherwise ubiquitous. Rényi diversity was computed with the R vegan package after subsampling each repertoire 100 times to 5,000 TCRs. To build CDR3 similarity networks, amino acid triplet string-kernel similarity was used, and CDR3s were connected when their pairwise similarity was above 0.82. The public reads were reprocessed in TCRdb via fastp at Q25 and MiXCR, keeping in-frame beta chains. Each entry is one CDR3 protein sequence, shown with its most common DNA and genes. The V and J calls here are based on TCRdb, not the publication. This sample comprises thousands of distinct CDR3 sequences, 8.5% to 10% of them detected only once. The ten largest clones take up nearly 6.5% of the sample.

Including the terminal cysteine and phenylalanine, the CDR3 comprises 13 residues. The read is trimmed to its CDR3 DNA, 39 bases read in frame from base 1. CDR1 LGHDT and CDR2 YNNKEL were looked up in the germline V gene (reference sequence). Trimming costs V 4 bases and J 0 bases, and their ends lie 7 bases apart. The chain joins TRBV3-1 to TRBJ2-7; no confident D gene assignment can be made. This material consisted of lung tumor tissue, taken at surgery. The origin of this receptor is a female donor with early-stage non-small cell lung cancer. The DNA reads TGTGCCAGCAGCCGCCCGAGCTCCTACGAGCAGTACTTC. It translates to CASSRPSSYEQYF.